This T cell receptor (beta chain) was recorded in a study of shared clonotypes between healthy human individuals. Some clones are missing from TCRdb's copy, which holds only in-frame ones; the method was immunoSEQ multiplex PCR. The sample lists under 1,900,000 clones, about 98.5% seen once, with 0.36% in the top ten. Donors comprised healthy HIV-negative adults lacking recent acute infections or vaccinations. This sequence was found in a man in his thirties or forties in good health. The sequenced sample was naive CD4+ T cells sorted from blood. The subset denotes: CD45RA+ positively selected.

The DNA for the CDR3 is TGTGCCACCCTATGGCGAGGACGGCCGATCTATAGCAATCAGCCCCAGCATTTT. Protein: CATLWRGRPIYSNQPQHF. The rearrangement uses TRBV19 and TRBJ1-5; D is unclear. Germline lookup yields CDR1 LNHDA and CDR2 SQIVND (reference sequence). V shed 10 bases and J shed 0 bases, with 25 bases lying between them. The CDR3 sequence is 18 residues long.